Sequencing of this T cell receptor (beta chain) was carried out in a study of T cell clonotyping in hematopoietic cell transplantation. Across the whole study: Cytoreduction preceded collection of pretransplant recipient samples. Overall study findings and caveats: Few recipient clonotypes overlapped donors; over 97% were de novo at given depth. After transplant, recipient diversity fell while pathologically expanded clonotypes grew through day 180. Graft donor and pretransplant recipient Inverse Simpson Index values predicted broader posttransplant TCR diversity.

Measured with immunoSEQ multiplex PCR; TCRdb has only the in-frame clones, and not every one. The sample consists of over 6,000 clones, about 90% of them appearing once. Regarding time point: recipient sample about 28 days before transplant, after cytoreduction. Germline V gene sequence: CDR1 SGDLS, CDR2 YYNGEE. V shed 4 bases and J 6 bases; nucleotides not matched to a gene: 7. The CDR3 spans 15 residues. The count of this clone is one. Its target is not known. The receptor was isolated from a man aged 25-45 years with acute myeloid leukemia. Some clones in this sample may be carry-over from other donors' samples. The J gene is TRBJ2-7, the V gene TRBV9; 13 positions match TRBD2. This specimen was peripheral blood mononuclear cells, taken before stem cell transplant. The CDR3: CASSPRLAGGGEQYF. The CDR3, as DNA: TGTGCCAGCAGCCCTCGACTAGCGGGAGGCGGCGAGCAGTACTTC.